One T cell receptor (beta chain) is described in this entry. The CDR3 is made up of 16 amino acids. Per the germline V gene, CDR1 is MGHRA and CDR2 is YSYEKL. J was trimmed by 5 bases and V by 3 bases; bases with no gene match: 8. Per the study methods: ImmunoSEQ gave junction-only sequences without quality scores, so filtering differed. The assay was immunoSEQ multiplex PCR, and TCRdb's table has in-frame clones only and misses some. The D gene and trimming were derived from the DNA, and the V and J assignments and clone size from that table. This table has hundreds of thousands of clones, almost 97% appearing once. This specimen comes from a study of shared clonotypes between healthy human individuals.

The genes are TRBV4-1 and TRBJ2-7; TRBD1 aligns across 12 bases. Sequencing was carried out using naive CD4+ T cells sorted from blood. Subset in this sample: CD45RA+ positively selected. This TCR came from a woman aged 25 to 45 in good health. The CDR3 region is CASSHTTGTGGDEQYF. CDR3 DNA sequence: TGCGCCAGCAGCCATACAACCGGGACAGGGGGCGACGAGCAGTACTTC.